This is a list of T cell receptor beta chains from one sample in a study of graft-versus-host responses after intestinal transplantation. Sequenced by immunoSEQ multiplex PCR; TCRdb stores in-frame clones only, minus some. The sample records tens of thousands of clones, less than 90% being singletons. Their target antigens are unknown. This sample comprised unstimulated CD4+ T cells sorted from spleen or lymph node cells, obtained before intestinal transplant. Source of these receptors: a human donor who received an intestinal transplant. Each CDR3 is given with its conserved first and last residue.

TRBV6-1	CASSRDRGSYEQYF
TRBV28	CASSLRGAAGANVLTF
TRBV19	CASSPPRGYRSYNEQFF
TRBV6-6	CASSVPGKGTEAFF
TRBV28	CASNFGGLNYGYTF
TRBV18	CASSPSHFYQETQYF
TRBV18	CASSPEGGTYEQYF
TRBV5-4	CASSLGGYGYGYTF
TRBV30	CAWVSGSANTGELFF
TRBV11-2	CASSLGTANTEAFF
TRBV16	CASSPRGRYEAFF
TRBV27	CASRGTDPNQPQHF
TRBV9	CASSVSPAGRDTEAFF
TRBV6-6	CAGPSQTLQETQYF
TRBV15	CATSTRQGAATNEKLFF
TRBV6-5	CASSYWGGVNEKLFF
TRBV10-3	CAISESQVATEAFF
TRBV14	CASSLAIGDRGQPDTQYF
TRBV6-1	CASSENLDNQPQHF
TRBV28	CASSWGGPNEKLFF
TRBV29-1	CSVAGDREQYF
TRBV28	CASSPGGFTGELFF
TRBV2	CASSVAGENTEAFF
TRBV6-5	CASSSRGTGGYNEQFF
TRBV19	CASSPLGQGMDSPLHF
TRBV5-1	CASSPGTEDTEAFF
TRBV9	CASSVKEGSGYTF
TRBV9	CASSGPSGRAEDTQYF
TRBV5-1	CASSLDGGGQETQYF
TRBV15	CATSRGPDRAVQPQHF
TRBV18	CASSPRTSGTDTQYF
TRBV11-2	CASSFPGTSGGARRFF
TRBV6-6	CASRAGTGGFEQYF
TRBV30	CAWSTGGTEAFF
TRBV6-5	CALSSEYF
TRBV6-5	CASSYGTGGTEAFF
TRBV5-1	CASSRGTRDGYTF
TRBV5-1	CASSLGAPPLHF
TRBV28	CASSFRGSGYEQYF